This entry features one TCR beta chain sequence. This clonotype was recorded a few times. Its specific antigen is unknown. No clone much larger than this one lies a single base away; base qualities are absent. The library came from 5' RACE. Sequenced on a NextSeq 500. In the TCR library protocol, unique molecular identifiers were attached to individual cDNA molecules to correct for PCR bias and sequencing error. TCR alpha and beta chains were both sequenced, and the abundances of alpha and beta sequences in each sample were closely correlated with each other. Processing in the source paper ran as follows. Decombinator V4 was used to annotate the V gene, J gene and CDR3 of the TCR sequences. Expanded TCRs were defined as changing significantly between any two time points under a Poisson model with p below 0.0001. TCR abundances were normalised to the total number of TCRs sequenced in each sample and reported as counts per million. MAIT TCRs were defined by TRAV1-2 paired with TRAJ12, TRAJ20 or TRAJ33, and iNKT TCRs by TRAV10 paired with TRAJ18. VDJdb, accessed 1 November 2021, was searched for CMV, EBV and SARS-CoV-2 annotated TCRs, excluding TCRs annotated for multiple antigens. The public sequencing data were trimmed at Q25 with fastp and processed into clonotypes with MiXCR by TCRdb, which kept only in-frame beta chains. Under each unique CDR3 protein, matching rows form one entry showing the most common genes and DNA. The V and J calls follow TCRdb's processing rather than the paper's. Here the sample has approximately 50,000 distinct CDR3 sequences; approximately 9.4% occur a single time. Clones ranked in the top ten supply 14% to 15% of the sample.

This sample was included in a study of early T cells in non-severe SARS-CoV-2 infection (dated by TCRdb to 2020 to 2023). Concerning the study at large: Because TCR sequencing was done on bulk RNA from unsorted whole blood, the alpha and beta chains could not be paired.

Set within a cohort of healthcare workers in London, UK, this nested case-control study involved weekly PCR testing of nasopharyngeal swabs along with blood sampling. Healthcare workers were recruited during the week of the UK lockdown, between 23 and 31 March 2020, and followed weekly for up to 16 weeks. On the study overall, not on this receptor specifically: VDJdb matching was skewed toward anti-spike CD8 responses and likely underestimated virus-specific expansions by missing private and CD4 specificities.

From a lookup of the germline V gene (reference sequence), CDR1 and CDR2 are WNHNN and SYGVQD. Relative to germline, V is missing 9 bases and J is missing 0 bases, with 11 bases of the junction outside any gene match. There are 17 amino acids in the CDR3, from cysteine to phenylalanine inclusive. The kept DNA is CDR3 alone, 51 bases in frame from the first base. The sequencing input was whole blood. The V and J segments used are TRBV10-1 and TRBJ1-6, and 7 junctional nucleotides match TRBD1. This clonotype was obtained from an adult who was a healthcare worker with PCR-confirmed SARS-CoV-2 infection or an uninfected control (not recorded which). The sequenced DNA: TGCGCCAGGCTACCGGGACAGATAAGCTCCTATAATTCACCCCTCCACTTT. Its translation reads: CARLPGQISSYNSPLHF.